The T cell receptor (beta chain) described here comes from a study of blood T cell repertoires in COVID-19. In the study overall: The United States, Italy and Spain provided the acute and convalescent COVID-19 samples.

Looked up from germline, CDR1 is SGHRS and CDR2 is YFSETQ. The length of the CDR3 is 15 residues. Trimming removed 0 bases at V and 0 bases at J, with 8 bases between. This clone is a singleton in its sample. Original methodology: The assay estimated nucleated cells by amplifying reference gene primers. The repertoire was sequenced with immunoSEQ multiplex PCR; TCRdb's copy has only in-frame clones and lacks some. The V and J calls and clone size come from that table; D and trimming were worked out from the DNA. The sample consists of 150,000 to 200,000 clones, 89% of them appearing once. The origin of this receptor is a young man who had recovered from COVID-19. The sequencing sample was made of peripheral blood. The rearrangement uses TRBV5-1 and TRBJ2-3; the D is unclear. CDR3 nucleotide sequence: TGCGCCAGCAGCTTGGCTGCGGCTAGCACAGATACGCAGTATTTT. Its protein is CASSLAAASTDTQYF.